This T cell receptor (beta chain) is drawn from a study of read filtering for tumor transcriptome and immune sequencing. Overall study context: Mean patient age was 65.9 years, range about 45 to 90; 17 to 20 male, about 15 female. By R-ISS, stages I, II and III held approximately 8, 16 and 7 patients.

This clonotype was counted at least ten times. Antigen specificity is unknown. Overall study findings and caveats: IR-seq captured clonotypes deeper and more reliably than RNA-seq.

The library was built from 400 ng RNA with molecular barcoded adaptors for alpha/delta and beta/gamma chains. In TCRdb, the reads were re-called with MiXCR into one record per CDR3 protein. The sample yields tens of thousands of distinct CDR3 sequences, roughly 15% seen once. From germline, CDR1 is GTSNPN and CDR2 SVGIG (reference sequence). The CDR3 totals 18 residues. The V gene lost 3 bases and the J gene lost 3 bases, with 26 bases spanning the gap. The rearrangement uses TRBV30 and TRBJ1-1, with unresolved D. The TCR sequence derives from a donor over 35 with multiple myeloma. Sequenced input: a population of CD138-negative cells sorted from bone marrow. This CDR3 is CAWSRITPFLEADTEAFF. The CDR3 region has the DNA TGTGCCTGGAGCCGAATTACCCCTTTTTTGGAGGCGGACACTGAAGCTTTCTTT.